This TCR beta chain was profiled in a study of PD-1 blockade in classical Hodgkin lymphoma. Study conclusions and caveats: Exclusion covered patients beginning nivolumab under 1 year post-ASCT.

Profiling relied on immunoSEQ multiplex PCR, and the TCRdb table lists in-frame clones only, not all of them. The profile shows 40,000 to 45,000 clones, 76% of them singletons. J lost 0 bases, V lost 7 bases, and 9 bases had no gene match. The germline V gene encodes CDR1 MNHNS and CDR2 SASEGT. This CDR3 is 15 amino acids long. Worth noting for this clone: Its antigen is not identified.

There was relapse after autologous stem cell transplantation in every patient, and there was variation in brentuximab vedotin exposure. Relapsed/refractory classical Hodgkin lymphoma patients had complete, partial or progressive responses. The gene calls are TRBV6-1 and TRBJ2-7; TRBD2 agrees at 7 bases. The specimen was peripheral blood mononuclear cells (PBMCs), collected at baseline. The sequence came from a human donor with classical Hodgkin lymphoma. In DNA, the CDR3 is TGTGCCAGCAACCTCCTAGCGGCCAGCTCCTACGAGCAGTACTTC. It is translated as CASNLLAASSYEQYF.